This T cell receptor beta chain originates from a study of CD8+CD57+ T cells in acquired aplastic anemia. This clonotype is deemed medium-sized (0.01 to 0.1%). TCR beta VDJ and CDR3 were profiled, and genomic DNA was the template. TCRdb re-called the reads with MiXCR, one entry per CDR3 protein. The table shows roughly 40,000 distinct CDR3 sequences, with 68% occurring only once. CDR3 length equals 19 residues. Germline-derived CDR1 and CDR2 are MGHRA and YSYEKL. The junction had 14 bases not matched to a gene; V was cut back by 5 bases and J by 0 bases. This sequence was found in a human donor in good health, serving as a control. The sample consisted of sorted CD4+, CD8+, or CD8+CD57+ T cells (not recorded which) from PBMCs. The rearrangement links TRBV4-1 to TRBJ2-3; 10 nucleotides match TRBD2. The CDR3 reads CASSSLSGTSETSTDTQYF. As DNA, the CDR3 is TGCGCCAGCAGCTCGCTATCCGGGACTAGCGAAACTAGCACAGATACGCAGTATTTT.